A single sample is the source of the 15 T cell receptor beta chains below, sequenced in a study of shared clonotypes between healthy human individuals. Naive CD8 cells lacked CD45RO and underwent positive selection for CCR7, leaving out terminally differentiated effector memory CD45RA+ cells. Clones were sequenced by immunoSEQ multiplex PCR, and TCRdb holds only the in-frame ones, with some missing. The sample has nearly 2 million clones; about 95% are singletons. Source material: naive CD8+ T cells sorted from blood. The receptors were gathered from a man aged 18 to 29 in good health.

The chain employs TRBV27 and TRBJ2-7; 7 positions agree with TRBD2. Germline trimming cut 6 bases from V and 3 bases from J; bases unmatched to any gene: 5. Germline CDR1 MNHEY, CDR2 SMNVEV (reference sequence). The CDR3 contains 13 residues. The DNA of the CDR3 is TGTGCCAGCAGCATGTGGGGGGGCTACGAGCAGTACTTC. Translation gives CASSMWGGYEQYF.

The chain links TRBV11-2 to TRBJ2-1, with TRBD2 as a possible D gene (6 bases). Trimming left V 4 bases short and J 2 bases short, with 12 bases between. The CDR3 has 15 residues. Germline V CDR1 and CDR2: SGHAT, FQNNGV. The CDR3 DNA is TGTGCCAGCAGCTACCCGGGACTGCCCTACAATGAGCAGTTCTTC. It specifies CASSYPGLPYNEQFF.

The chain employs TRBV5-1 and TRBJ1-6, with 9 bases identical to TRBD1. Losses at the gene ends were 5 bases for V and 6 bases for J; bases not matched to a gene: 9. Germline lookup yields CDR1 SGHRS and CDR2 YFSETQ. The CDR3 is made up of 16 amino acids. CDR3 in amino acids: CASRQFGTGSNSPLHF. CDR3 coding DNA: TGCGCCAGCAGGCAGTTCGGGACAGGGAGTAATTCACCCCTCCACTTT. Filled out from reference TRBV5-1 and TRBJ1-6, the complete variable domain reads KAGVTQTPRYLIKTRGQQVTLSCSPISGHRSVSWYQQTPGQGLQFLFEYFSETQRNKGNFPGRFSGRQFSNSRSEMNVSTLELGDSALYLCASRQFGTGSNSPLHFGNGTRLTVT.

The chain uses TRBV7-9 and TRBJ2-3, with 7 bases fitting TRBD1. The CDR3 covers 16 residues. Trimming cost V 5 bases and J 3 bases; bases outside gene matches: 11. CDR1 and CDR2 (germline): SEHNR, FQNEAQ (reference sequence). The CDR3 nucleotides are TGTGCCAGCAGCACCCCCTCCGGGACAGAGACAGATACGCAGTATTTT. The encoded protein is CASSTPSGTETDTQYF.

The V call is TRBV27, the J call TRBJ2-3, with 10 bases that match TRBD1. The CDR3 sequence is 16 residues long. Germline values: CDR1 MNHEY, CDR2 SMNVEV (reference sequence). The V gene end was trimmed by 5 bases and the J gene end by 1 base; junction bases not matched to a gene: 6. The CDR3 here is CASSPLGTGGTDTQYF. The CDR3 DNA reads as TGTGCCAGCAGTCCGCTTGGGACAGGGGGCACAGATACGCAGTATTTT.

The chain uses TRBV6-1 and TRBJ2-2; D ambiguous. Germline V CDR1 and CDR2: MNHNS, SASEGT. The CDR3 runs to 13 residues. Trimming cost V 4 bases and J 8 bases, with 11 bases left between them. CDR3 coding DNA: TGTGCCAGCAGTGTGTGGTCGGTGGGGGAGCTGTTTTTT. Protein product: CASSVWSVGELFF.

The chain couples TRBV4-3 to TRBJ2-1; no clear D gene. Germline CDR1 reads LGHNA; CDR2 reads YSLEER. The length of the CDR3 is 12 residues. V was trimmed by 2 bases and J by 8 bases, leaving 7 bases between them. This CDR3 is CASSQYSDEQFF. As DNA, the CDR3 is TGCGCCAGCAGCCAATACTCCGATGAGCAGTTCTTC.

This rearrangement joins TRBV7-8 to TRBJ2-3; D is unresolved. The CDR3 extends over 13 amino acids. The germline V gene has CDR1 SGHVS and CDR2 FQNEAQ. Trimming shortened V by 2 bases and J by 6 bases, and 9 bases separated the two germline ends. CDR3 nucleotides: TGTGCCAGCAGCTTACTAGAACATGATACGCAGTATTTT. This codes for CASSLLEHDTQYF.

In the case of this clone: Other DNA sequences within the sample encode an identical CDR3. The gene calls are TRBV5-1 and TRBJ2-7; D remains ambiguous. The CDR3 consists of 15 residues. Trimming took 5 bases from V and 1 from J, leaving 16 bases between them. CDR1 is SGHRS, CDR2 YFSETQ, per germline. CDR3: CASSHDSSISYEQYF. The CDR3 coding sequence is TGCGCCAGCAGTCATGACTCTTCAATTTCCTACGAGCAGTACTTC.

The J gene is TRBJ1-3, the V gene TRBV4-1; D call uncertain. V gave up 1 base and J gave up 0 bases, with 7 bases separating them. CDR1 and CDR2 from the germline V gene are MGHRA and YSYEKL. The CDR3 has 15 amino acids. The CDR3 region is CASSQGFSSGNTIYF. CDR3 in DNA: TGCGCCAGCAGCCAAGGGTTCAGCTCTGGAAACACCATATATTTT.

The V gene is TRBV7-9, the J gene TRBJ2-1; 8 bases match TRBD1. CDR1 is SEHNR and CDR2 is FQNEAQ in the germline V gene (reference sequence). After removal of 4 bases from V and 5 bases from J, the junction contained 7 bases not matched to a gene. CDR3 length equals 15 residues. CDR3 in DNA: TGTGCCAGCAGCTACCGACAGGGGCATAACAATGAGCAGTTCTTC. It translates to CASSYRQGHNNEQFF.

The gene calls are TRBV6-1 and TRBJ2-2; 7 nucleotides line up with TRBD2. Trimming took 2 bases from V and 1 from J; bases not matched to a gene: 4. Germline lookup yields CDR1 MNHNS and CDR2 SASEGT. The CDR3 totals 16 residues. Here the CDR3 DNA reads TGTGCCAGCAGTGAATGGGGGGAGGGGAACACCGGGGAGCTGTTTTTT. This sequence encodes CASSEWGEGNTGELFF.

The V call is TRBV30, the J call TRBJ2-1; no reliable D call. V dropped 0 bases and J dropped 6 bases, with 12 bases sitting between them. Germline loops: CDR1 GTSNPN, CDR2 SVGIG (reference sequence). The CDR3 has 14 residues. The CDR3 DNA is TGTGCCTGGAGTGTCTGGACGCACGGCAATGAGCAGTTCTTC. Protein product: CAWSVWTHGNEQFF.

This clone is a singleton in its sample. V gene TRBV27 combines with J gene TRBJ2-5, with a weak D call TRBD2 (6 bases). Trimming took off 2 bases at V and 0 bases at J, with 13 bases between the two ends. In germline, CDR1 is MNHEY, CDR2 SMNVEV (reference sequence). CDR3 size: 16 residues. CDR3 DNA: TGTGCCAGCAGTTTAGCGGGACCCCAGTACCAAGAGACCCAGTACTTC. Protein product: CASSLAGPQYQETQYF.

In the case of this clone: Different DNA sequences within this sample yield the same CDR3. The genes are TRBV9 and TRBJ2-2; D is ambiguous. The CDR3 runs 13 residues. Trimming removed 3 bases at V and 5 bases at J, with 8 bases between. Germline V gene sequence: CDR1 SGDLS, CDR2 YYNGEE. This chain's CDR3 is CASSAGPTGELFF. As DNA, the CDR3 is TGTGCCAGCAGCGCCGGACCTACCGGGGAGCTGTTTTTT.